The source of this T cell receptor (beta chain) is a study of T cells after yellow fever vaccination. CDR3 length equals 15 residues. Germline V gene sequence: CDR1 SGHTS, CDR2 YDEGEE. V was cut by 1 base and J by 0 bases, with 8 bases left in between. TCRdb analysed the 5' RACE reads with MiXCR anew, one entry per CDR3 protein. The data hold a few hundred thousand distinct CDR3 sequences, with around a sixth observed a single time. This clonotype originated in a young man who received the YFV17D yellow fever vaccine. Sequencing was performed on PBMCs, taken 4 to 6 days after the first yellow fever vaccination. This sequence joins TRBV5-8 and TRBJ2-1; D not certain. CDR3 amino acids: CASSLLPNSYNEQFF. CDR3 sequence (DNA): TGTGCCAGCAGCTTGCTACCGAACTCCTACAATGAGCAGTTCTTC.